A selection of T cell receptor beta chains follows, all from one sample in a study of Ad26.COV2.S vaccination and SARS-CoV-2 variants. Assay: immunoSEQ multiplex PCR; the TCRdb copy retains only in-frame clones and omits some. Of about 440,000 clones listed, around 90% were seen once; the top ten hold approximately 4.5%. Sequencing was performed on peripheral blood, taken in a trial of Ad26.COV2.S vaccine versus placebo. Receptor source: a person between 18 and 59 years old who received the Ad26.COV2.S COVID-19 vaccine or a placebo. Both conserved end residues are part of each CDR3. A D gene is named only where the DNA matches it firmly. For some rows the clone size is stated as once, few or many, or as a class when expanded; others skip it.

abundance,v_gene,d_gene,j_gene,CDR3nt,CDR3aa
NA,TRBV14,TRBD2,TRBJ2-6,TGTGCCAGCAGCCGAGAATCGGGACGGGGGGTCTGGGCCAACGTCCTGACTTTC,CASSRESGRGVWANVLTF
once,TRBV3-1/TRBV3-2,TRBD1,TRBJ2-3,TGTGCCAGCAGCCGTCGGGACAGACGCACAGATACGCAGTATTTT,CASSRRDRRTDTQYF
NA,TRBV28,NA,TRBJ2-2,TGTGCCAGCAGTTTTATCGGGGAGCTGTTTTTT,CASSFIGELFF
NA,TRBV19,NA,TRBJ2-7,TGTGCCAGTAGTATAGTACGTAGCGGCGAGCAGTACTTC,CASSIVRSGEQYF
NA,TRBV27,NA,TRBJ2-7,TGTGCCAGCAGCGAGAGGGGCGAGCAGTACTTC,CASSERGEQYF
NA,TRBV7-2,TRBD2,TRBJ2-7,TGTGCCAGCACTTCGGGACTAGCGGGAGCTAGGCAGTACTTC,CASTSGLAGARQYF
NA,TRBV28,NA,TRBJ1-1,TGTGCCAGCAGTTCCCCGCCAGGGGCCGGGAACACTGAAGCTTTCTTT,CASSSPPGAGNTEAFF
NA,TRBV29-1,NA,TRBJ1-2,TGCAGCGTTGAAGATGAGGGGCGCAGTGGCTACACCTTC,CSVEDEGRSGYTF
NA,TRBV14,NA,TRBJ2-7,TGTGCCAGCGGAGACACCATCTACGAGCAGTACTTC,CASGDTIYEQYF
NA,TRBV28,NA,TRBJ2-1,TGTGCCAGCAGTTTAAGGGATGAGCAGTTCTTC,CASSLRDEQFF
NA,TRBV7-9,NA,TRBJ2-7,TGTGCCAGCAGCCCGGGACCCGCCGTTCACGAGCAGTACTTC,CASSPGPAVHEQYF
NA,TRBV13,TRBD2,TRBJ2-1,TGTGCCAGCAGCTTACCCACCAGGAGCGGGACCTACAATGAGCAGTTCTTC,CASSLPTRSGTYNEQFF
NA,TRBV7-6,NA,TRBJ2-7,TGTGCCAGCAGCTCTTTGACTCCTGGGGAGCAGTACTTC,CASSSLTPGEQYF
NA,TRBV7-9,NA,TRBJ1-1,TGTGCCAGCAGCGACGGTAAGAGGGATGGGACTGAAGCTTTCTTT,CASSDGKRDGTEAFF
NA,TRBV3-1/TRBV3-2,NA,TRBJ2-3,TGTGCCAGCAGCCAAGGAGGACAGACAGATACGCAGTATTTT,CASSQGGQTDTQYF
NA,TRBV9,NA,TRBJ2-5,TGTGCCAGCAGCGTAGACGGTCTGCAAGAGACCCAGTACTTC,CASSVDGLQETQYF
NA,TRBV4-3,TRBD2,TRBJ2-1,TGCGCCAGCAGCCAAAGCCTAGCGGAGGGCAATGAGCAGTTCTTC,CASSQSLAEGNEQFF
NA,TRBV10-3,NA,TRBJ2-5,TGTGCCATCAGTGAGGGGGAGGTGTTGTCCCAGTACTTC,CAISEGEVLSQYF
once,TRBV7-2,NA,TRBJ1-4,TGTGCCAGCAGCTTAATCCCCCCCTTCGAAAAACTGTTTTTT,CASSLIPPFEKLFF
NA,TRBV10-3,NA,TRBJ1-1,TGTGCCATCAGTGACAGTGCGAACACTGAAGCTTTCTTT,CAISDSANTEAFF
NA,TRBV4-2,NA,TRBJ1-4,TGTGCCAGCAGCCAAACTAGTGGGACCACAACTAATGAAAAACTGTTTTTT,CASSQTSGTTTNEKLFF
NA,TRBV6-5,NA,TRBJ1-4,TGTGCCAGCCGTCCCGGGCCCGATAATGAAAAACTGTTTTTT,CASRPGPDNEKLFF
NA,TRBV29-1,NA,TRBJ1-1,TGCAGCGTTGAAGGTCGATGGGGCACTGAAGCTTTCTTT,CSVEGRWGTEAFF
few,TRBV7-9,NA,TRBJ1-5,TGTGCCAGCAGCTTAGCGATACACAATCAGCCCCAGCATTTT,CASSLAIHNQPQHF
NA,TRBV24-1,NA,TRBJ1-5,TGTGCCACCAGTGATTATGGGCAGCCCCAGCATTTT,CATSDYGQPQHF
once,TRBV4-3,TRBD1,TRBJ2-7,TGCGCCAGCAGCCAAGAGCCGGGACAGCAGTACGAGCAGTACTTC,CASSQEPGQQYEQYF
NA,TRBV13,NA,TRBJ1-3,TGTGCCAGCAGCACCGACAGGAACACCATATATTTT,CASSTDRNTIYF
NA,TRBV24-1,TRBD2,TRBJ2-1,TGTGCCACCAGTGAGCTCGGGGCTAGCGGTTCCTACAATGAGCAGTTCTTC,CATSELGASGSYNEQFF
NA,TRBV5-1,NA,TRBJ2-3,TGCGCCAGCAGCTCGAACCCCCCGGATACGCAGTATTTT,CASSSNPPDTQYF
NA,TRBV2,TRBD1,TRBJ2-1,TGTGCCAGCAGTGAGCACGGGACAGGCTACAATGAGCAGTTCTTC,CASSEHGTGYNEQFF
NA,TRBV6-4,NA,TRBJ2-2,TGTGCCAGCAGTGACATCACGGGGAGCGGGGAGCTGTTTTTT,CASSDITGSGELFF
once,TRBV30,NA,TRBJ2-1,TGTGCCTGGAGTGTAGGTACTAGGTCCTACAATGAGCAGTTCTTC,CAWSVGTRSYNEQFF
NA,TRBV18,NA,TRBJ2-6,TGTGCCAGCTCACCAGGGGGCCAAAGCTCTGGGGCCAACGTCCTGACTTTC,CASSPGGQSSGANVLTF
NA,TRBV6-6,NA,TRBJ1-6,TGTGCCAGCAGTTACGAACCCAATTCACCCCTCCACTTT,CASSYEPNSPLHF
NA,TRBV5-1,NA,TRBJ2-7,TGCGCCAGCAGCTTGGTGGGACGGAGCTACGAGCAGTACTTC,CASSLVGRSYEQYF